The entry below describes one TCR beta chain. In the source study's methods: Cell counts per sample came from amplifying reference gene primers. Profiled with immunoSEQ multiplex PCR; TCRdb holds only in-frame clones, not every one. V, J and clone size are those of that table, while D and trimming were read from the DNA. This sample yields more than 110,000 clones, of which under 85% are seen a single time; around 10% belongs to the top ten. This entry comes from a study of blood T cell repertoires in COVID-19. About the study: Spain, Italy and the United States supplied samples that represented acute and convalescent COVID-19. T cells, B-cell-depleted T cells, or PBMCs supplied cDNA or gDNA.

V was clipped by 4 bases and J by 8 bases; unmatched bases: 19. Germline values: CDR1 SGHAT, CDR2 FQNNGV. The CDR3 loop spans 18 amino acids. The chain couples TRBV11-2 to TRBJ2-1; 8 bases align to TRBD1. The sample comprised peripheral blood. This TCR was recovered from a woman at least 80 years old in a cohort sampled during active or convalescent COVID-19. The CDR3 bases are TGTGCCAGCAGCTCCATCGACGGGTCAGGGGGCGCGATCGATGAGCAGTTCTTC. It codes for CASSSIDGSGGAIDEQFF.